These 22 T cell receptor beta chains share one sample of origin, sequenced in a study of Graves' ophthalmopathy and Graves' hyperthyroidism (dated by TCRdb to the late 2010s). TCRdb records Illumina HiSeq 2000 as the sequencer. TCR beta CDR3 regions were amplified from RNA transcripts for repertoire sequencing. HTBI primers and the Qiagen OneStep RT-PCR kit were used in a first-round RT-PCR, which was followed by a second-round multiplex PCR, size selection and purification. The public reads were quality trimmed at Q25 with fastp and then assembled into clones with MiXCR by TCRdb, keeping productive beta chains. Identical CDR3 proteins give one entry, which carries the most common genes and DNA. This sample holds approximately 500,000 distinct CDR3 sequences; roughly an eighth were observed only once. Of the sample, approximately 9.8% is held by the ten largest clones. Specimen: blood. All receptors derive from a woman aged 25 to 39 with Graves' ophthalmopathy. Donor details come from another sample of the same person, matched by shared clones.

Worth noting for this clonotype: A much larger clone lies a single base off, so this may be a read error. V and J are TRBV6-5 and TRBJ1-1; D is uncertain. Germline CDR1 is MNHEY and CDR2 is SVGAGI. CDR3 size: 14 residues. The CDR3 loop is CASSYSDKNTEACF. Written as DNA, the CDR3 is TGTGCCAGCAGTTACTCCGACAAAAACACTGAAGCTTGCTTT.

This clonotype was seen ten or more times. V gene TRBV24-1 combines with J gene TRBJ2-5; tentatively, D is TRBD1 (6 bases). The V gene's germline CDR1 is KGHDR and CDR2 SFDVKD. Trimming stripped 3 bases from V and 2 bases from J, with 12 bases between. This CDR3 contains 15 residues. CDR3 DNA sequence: TGTGCCACCAGTGATCCCACAGGGAATCAAGAGACCCAGTACTTC. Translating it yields CATSDPTGNQETQYF.

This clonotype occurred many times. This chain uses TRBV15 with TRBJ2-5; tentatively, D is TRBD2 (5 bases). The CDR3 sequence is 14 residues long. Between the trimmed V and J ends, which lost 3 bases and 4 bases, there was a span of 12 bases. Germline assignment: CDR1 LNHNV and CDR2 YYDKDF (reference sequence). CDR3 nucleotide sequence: TGTGCCACCAGCAGTGATACTAGGGCAGAGACCCAGTACTTC. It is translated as CATSSDTRAETQYF.

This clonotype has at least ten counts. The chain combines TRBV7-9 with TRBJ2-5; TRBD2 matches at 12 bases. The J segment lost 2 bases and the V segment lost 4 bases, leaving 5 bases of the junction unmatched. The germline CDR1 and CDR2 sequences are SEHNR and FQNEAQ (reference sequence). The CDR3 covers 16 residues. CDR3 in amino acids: CASSSRTSGVQETQYF. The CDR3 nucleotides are TGTGCCAGCAGCTCCAGGACTAGCGGGGTTCAAGAGACCCAGTACTTC.

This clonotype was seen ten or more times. CDR3 bases: TGTGCCAGCGAACGGGGGACTAGCGGGAGCCACGAGCAGTACTTC. This translates into CASERGTSGSHEQYF. This chain links TRBV28 with TRBJ2-7, with 14 bases aligning to TRBD2. The CDR3 has 15 amino acids. Germline V gives CDR1 MDHEN, CDR2 SYDVKM. The trim removed 8 bases at V and 5 bases at J, leaving 8 bases unmatched.

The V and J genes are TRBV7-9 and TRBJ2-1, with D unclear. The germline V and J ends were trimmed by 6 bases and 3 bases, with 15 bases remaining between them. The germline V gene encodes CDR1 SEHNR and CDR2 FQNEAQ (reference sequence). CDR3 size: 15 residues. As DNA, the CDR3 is TGTGCCAGCAGTCATGTGCTGGGCCTCTACAATGAGCAGTTCTTC. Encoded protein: CASSHVLGLYNEQFF.

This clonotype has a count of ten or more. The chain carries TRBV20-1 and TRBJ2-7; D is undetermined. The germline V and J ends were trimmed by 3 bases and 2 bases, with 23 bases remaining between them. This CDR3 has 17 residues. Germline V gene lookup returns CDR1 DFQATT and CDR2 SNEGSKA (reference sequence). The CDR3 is CSASTEHHLELTYEQYF. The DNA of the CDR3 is TGCAGTGCTAGTACCGAGCATCACTTGGAGCTTACCTACGAGCAGTACTTC.

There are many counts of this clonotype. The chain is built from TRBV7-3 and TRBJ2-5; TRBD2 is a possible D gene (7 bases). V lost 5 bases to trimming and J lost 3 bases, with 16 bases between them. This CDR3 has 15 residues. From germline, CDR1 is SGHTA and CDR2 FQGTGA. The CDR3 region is CASSPMPGGKETQYF. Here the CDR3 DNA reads TGTGCCAGCAGCCCTATGCCGGGGGGCAAAGAGACCCAGTACTTC.

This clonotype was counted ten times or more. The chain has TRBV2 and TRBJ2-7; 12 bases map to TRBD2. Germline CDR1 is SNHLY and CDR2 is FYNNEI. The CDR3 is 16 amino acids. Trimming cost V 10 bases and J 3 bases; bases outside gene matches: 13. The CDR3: CATQGRLAGVDYEQYF. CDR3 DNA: TGTGCCACCCAGGGGAGACTAGCGGGGGTCGACTACGAGCAGTACTTC.

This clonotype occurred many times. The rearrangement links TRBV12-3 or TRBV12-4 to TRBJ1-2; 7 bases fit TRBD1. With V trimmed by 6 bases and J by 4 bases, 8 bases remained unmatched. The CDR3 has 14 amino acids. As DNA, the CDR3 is TGTGCCAGCAGGTCTACAGGGGCCCTCTATGGCTACACCTTC. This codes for CASRSTGALYGYTF.

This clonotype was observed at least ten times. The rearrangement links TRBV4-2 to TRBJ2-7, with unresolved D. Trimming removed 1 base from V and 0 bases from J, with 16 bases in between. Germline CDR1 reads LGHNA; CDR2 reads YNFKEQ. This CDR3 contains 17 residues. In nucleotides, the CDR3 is TGTGCCAGCAGCCAAGCCCCCCTTGGACCGAGCTCCTACGAGCAGTACTTC. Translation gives CASSQAPLGPSSYEQYF.

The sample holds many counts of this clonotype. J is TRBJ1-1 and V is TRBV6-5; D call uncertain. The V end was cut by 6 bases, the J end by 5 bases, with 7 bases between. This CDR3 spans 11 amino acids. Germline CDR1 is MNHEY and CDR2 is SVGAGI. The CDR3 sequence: CASSRETEAFF. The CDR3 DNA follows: TGTGCCAGCAGCCGCGAAACTGAAGCTTTCTTT.

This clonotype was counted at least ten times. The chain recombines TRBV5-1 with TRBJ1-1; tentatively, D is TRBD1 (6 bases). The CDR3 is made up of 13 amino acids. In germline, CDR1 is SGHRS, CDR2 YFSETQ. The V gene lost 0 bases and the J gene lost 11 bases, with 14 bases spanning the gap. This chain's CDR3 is CASSLGQGLYAFF. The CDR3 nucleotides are TGCGCCAGCAGCTTGGGGCAGGGGCTGTACGCTTTCTTT.

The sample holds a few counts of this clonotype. CDR3 DNA: TGTGCCAGCAGCTTAGAACTACCCACCGGGGAGCTGTTTTTT. This sequence encodes CASSLELPTGELFF. The chain has TRBV7-9 and TRBJ2-2; no firm D call. V lost 1 base, J lost 4 bases, and 7 bases lay in between. This CDR3 contains 14 residues. Germline-derived CDR1 and CDR2 are SEHNR and FQNEAQ (reference sequence).

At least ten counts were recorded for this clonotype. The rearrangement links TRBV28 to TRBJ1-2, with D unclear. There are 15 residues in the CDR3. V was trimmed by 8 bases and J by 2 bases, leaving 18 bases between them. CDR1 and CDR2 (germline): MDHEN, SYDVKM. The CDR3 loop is CASATRGYNNYGYTF. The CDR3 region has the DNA TGTGCCAGCGCTACCCGAGGGTATAACAACTATGGCTACACCTTC.

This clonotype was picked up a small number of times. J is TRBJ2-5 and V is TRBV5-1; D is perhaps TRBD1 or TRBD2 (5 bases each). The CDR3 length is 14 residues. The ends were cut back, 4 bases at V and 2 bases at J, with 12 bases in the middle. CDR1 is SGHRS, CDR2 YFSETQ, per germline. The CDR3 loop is CASSHGTNQETQYF. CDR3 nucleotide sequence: TGCGCCAGCAGCCACGGGACCAATCAAGAGACCCAGTACTTC.

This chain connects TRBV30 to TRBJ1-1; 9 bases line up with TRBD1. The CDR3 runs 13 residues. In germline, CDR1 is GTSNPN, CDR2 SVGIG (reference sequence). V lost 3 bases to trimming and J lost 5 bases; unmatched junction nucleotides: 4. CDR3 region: CAWRDRGETEAFF. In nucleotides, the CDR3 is TGTGCCTGGAGGGACAGGGGCGAGACTGAAGCTTTCTTT.

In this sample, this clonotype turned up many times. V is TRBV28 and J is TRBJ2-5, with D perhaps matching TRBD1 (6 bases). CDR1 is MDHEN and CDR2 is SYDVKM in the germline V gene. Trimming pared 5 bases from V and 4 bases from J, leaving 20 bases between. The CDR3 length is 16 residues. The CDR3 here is CASSPIQGRGGETQYF. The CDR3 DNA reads TGTGCCAGCAGTCCCATTCAGGGGAGAGGTGGAGAGACCCAGTACTTC.

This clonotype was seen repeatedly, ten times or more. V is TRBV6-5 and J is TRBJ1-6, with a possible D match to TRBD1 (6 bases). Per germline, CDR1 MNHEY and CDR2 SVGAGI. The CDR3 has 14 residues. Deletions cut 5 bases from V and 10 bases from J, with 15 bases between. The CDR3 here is CASSRDTGRSPLHF. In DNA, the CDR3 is TGTGCCAGCAGTCGGGATACAGGGCGATCACCCCTCCACTTT.

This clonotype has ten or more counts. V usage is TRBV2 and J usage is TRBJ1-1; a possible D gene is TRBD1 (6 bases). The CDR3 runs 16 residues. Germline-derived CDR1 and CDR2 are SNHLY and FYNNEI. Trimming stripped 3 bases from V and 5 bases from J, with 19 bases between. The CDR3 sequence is CASSDPQGLPDTEAFF. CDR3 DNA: TGTGCCAGCAGTGACCCTCAGGGGCTACCCGATACTGAAGCTTTCTTT.

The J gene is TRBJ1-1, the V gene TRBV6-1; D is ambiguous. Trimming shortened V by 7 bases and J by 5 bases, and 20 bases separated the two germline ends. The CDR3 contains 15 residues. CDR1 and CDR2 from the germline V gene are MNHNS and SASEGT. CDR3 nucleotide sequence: TGTGCCAGCACCGAAACGGTTCGAATGGAGACTGAAGCTTTCTTT. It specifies CASTETVRMETEAFF.

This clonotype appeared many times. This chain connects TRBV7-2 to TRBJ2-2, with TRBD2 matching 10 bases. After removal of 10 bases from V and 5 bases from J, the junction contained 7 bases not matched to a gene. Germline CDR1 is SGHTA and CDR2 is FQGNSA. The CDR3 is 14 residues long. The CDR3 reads CATRTSGLTGELFF. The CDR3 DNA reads TGTGCCACCAGGACTAGCGGTTTGACCGGGGAGCTGTTTTTT.